Detailed here is one TCR beta chain. As the CDR3 is not closed by the conserved phenylalanine or tryptophan, this likely results from a read error. No DNA is shown, since the ends of the CDR3 on it are uncertain; the CDR3 is the one TCRdb lists. TCRdb re-called the PCR reads with MiXCR, one entry per CDR3 protein. This table holds approximately 20,000 distinct CDR3 sequences, 35% to 50% found once. Germline lookup yields CDR1 SGHTA and CDR2 FQGNSA. The length of the CDR3 is 15 amino acids, counting both ends. The sample is drawn from a study of tumor-infiltrating lymphocytes in oesophageal squamous cell carcinoma.

The J gene is TRBJ2-7, the V gene TRBV7-2; no check of the table's D call, TRBD2, against the DNA was made. The specimen sequenced was normal esophageal tissue next to the tumor. The receptor was isolated from a male donor with esophageal squamous cell carcinoma. The CDR3 loop is CASSPEEGLGYTFGS.